The 18 T cell receptor beta chains given below trace back to one sample, sequenced in a study of blood T cells in healthy people across ages. With a J-beta primer mix and a sample-barcoded 5' primer, a second PCR ran about 7 to 12 cycles. Each CDR3 protein gets one entry after TCRdb re-called the 5' RACE reads with MiXCR. The data contain about 1.7 million distinct CDR3 sequences, approximately 30% of them singletons. What was sequenced was blood. The origin of the receptors is a woman in her thirties in good health.

The chain links TRBV2 to TRBJ2-5; TRBD1 aligns across 10 bases. V lost 7 bases, J lost 1 base, and 6 bases stayed unmatched. CDR1 is SNHLY and CDR2 is FYNNEI in the germline V gene. CDR3 length: 15 amino acids. CDR3: CASKADRGVQETQYF. CDR3 sequence (DNA): TGTGCCAGCAAAGCGGACAGGGGGGTCCAAGAGACCCAGTACTTC.

This rearrangement joins TRBV5-1 to TRBJ2-7, with a possible D match to TRBD1 (6 bases). The germline CDR1 and CDR2 sequences are SGHRS and YFSETQ. V lost 0 bases and J lost 3, with 10 bases in between. The CDR3 contains 14 residues. CDR3 coding DNA: TGCGCCAGCAGCTTGGATGGACAGATCTACGAGCAGTACTTC. Translation: CASSLDGQIYEQYF.

This chain uses TRBV7-8 with TRBJ2-3; TRBD2 matches 8 bases. The germline V gene encodes CDR1 SGHVS and CDR2 FQNEAQ. The J segment lost 6 bases and the V segment lost 6 bases, leaving 20 bases of the junction unmatched. This CDR3 has 18 residues. CDR3 DNA sequence: TGTGCCAGCAGTCCTGCCCGGGTGGAGCGGGAGTGGGTGGATACGCAGTATTTT. Residues: CASSPARVEREWVDTQYF.

This clonotype appeared a single time. The chain uses TRBV2 and TRBJ2-5; D unclear. The CDR3 extends over 13 amino acids. The germline CDR1 and CDR2 sequences are SNHLY and FYNNEI. The V gene lost 4 bases and the J gene lost 11 bases, with 17 bases spanning the gap. This chain's CDR3 is CASSVLINNGQYF. The CDR3 nucleotides read TGTGCCAGCAGTGTTCTAATAAACAATGGGCAGTACTTC.

V usage is TRBV14 and J usage is TRBJ2-1; TRBD2 aligns across 13 bases. Germline V gene data show CDR1 as SGHDN and CDR2 as FVKESK. The CDR3 has 17 residues. The trim removed 4 bases at V and 7 bases at J, leaving 10 bases unmatched. The CDR3 DNA reads as TGTGCCAGCAGCCGCTCTTTACTAGCGGGGGGGATTAATGAGCAGTTCTTC. It specifies CASSRSLLAGGINEQFF. Filled out from reference TRBV14 and TRBJ2-1, the complete variable domain reads EAGVTQFPSHSVIEKGQTVTLRCDPISGHDNLYWYRRVMGKEIKFLLHFVKESKQDESGMPNNRFLAERTGGTYSTLKVQPAELEDSGVYFCASSRSLLAGGINEQFFGPGTRLTVL.

This clonotype was observed a few times. The genes are TRBV20-1 and TRBJ1-6; 7 bases are a match to TRBD1. Germline lookup yields CDR1 DFQATT and CDR2 SNEGSKA (reference sequence). This CDR3 contains 16 residues. V shed 2 bases, J shed 6 bases, and the junction held 10 bases outside the gene matches. For the CDR3, the DNA is TGCAGTGCTAGACCCTGGGGGACAGACTCTAATTCACCCCTCCACTTT. Protein: CSARPWGTDSNSPLHF.

The V call is TRBV3-1, the J call TRBJ1-1; a possible D gene is TRBD1 (6 bases). Germline values: CDR1 LGHDT, CDR2 YNNKEL (reference sequence). With 3 bases removed from V and 5 bases from J, the gap between germline ends came to 10 bases. The CDR3 length is 13 residues. DNA for the CDR3: TGTGCCAGCAGCCATCAAACAGGGACTGAAGCTTTCTTT. Its translation: CASSHQTGTEAFF.

This clonotype was recorded many times. The rearrangement uses TRBV20-1 and TRBJ2-5, with 12 bases aligning to TRBD2. The junction had 4 bases not matched to a gene; V was cut back by 6 bases and J by 8 bases. CDR1 is DFQATT, CDR2 SNEGSKA, per germline (reference sequence). The CDR3 loop spans 12 amino acids. For the CDR3, the DNA is TGCAGTGCCCCCGGACTAGCGGGAACCCAGTACTTC. Amino acid sequence: CSAPGLAGTQYF.

To note about this clonotype: This may be a read error: a much more frequent sequence differs by one nucleotide. The chain uses TRBV12-3 or TRBV12-4 and TRBJ2-1; 9 bases align to TRBD2. This CDR3 region has 16 residues. The ends lost 6 bases at V and 9 bases at J; junction bases unmatched: 15. The CDR3 nucleotides are TGTGCCAGCAGCCCCCCCGTTGGGCGGGGGGGCACTGAGCAGTTCTTC. This gives the protein CASSPPVGRGGTEQFF.

This clonotype turned up a few times. J is TRBJ2-5 and V is TRBV2; 9 bases are a match to TRBD2. The CDR3 is 14 amino acids. Germline CDR1 reads SNHLY; CDR2 reads FYNNEI. Unmatched junction bases numbered 4, after V lost 8 bases and J lost 0 bases. CDR3 sequence: CASQTSGYQETQYF. The CDR3 nucleotides are TGTGCCAGCCAGACTAGCGGATACCAAGAGACCCAGTACTTC.

About this clonotype: Given a much more abundant clone one base away, this may be a read error. The J gene is TRBJ2-3, the V gene TRBV29-1, with TRBD1 as a possible D gene (6 bases). CDR3 length: 19 residues. Germline V lookup: CDR1 SQVTM, CDR2 ANQGSEA. V was trimmed by 1 base and J by 0 bases, leaving 23 bases between them. CDR3 loop: CSVEAPLGQSQTSTDTQYF. CDR3 nucleotides: TGCAGCGTTGAAGCCCCGCTCGGACAGTCCCAGACTAGCACAGATACGCAGTATTTT.

This clonotype was found a few times. This chain joins TRBV20-1 and TRBJ2-7; D gene ambiguous. This CDR3 contains 12 residues. V was clipped by 0 bases and J by 4 bases, with 7 bases between them. The V gene's germline CDR1 is DFQATT and CDR2 SNEGSKA (reference sequence). For the CDR3, the DNA is TGCAGTGCTAGAGATCAGGAGTACGAGCAGTACTTC. Protein sequence: CSARDQEYEQYF.

The sample holds many counts of this clonotype. The chain carries TRBV6-2 or TRBV6-3 and TRBJ2-3; D remains ambiguous. Trimming removed 1 base from V and 0 bases from J, with 8 bases in between. The CDR3 length is 15 residues. Germline loops: CDR1 MNHEY, CDR2 SVGEGT. CDR3 DNA: TGTGCCAGCAGTTACTACACGTCTAGCACAGATACGCAGTATTTT. Its protein is CASSYYTSSTDTQYF.

The V gene is TRBV20-1, the J gene TRBJ2-1, with 12 bases matching TRBD2. V shed 6 bases and J 7 bases; nucleotides not matched to a gene: 10. This CDR3 has 15 amino acids. Germline V lookup: CDR1 DFQATT, CDR2 SNEGSKA (reference sequence). The CDR3 spells CSAGLAGRGGNEQFF. DNA for the CDR3: TGCAGTGCCGGACTAGCGGGACGAGGTGGGAATGAGCAGTTCTTC.

This rearrangement joins TRBV10-3 to TRBJ2-3; 9 bases are shared with TRBD2. The CDR3 is 16 residues long. V gave up 2 bases and J gave up 4 bases; unmatched junction bases: 7. The germline gives CDR1 ENHRY, CDR2 SYGVKD. CDR3 region: CAISELGSGRPDTQYF. In DNA form, the CDR3 reads TGTGCCATCAGTGAGCTAGGCAGCGGGAGGCCAGATACGCAGTATTTT.

This clonotype has only a few counts. The V gene is TRBV12-3 or TRBV12-4, the J gene TRBJ1-2, with a weak D call TRBD1 (5 bases). V was cut by 6 bases and J by 3 bases, with 17 bases left in between. CDR3 length: 15 amino acids. CDR3 coding DNA: TGTGCCAGCAGCTATGACCTCACAGGCGACTATGGCTACACCTTC. Translated: CASSYDLTGDYGYTF.

This clonotype was observed once. A much larger clone sits a single nucleotide away, making a read error possible. The chain links TRBV12-3 or TRBV12-4 to TRBJ2-5, with D perhaps TRBD1 or TRBD2 (5 bases each). The CDR3 has 14 amino acids. The CDR3 region is CAGSYRDREETQYF. CDR3 sequence (DNA): TGTGCCGGCAGTTACCGGGACCGAGAAGAGACCCAGTACTTC.

This clonotype was seen ten or more times. The V gene is TRBV12-3 or TRBV12-4, the J gene TRBJ1-2; D gene uncertain. V lost 11 bases and J lost 8, with 15 bases in between. The CDR3 runs 11 residues. CDR3 loop: CAVSEGRGYTF. CDR3 in DNA: TGTGCCGTATCCGAAGGGAGAGGCTACACCTTC.